Listed here is a single T cell receptor (beta chain). This specimen belongs to a study of technical replicates of blood from a handful of donors. Measured with immunoSEQ multiplex PCR; TCRdb has only the in-frame clones, and not every one. The table includes 70,000 to 80,000 clones, about 92% detected once. CDR3 length: 17 amino acids. After removal of 2 bases from V and 5 bases from J, the junction contained 13 bases not matched to a gene. Germline-derived CDR1 and CDR2 are MRHNA and SNTAGT. The sequenced material came from T cells isolated from PBMCs. The chain carries TRBV6-4 and TRBJ2-7, with TRBD2 matching 9 bases. The sequence came from a human donor in good health. CDR3 residues: CASSDQPQPSGTNEQYF. CDR3 in DNA: TGTGCCAGCAGTGACCAGCCACAGCCTAGCGGGACCAACGAGCAGTACTTC.